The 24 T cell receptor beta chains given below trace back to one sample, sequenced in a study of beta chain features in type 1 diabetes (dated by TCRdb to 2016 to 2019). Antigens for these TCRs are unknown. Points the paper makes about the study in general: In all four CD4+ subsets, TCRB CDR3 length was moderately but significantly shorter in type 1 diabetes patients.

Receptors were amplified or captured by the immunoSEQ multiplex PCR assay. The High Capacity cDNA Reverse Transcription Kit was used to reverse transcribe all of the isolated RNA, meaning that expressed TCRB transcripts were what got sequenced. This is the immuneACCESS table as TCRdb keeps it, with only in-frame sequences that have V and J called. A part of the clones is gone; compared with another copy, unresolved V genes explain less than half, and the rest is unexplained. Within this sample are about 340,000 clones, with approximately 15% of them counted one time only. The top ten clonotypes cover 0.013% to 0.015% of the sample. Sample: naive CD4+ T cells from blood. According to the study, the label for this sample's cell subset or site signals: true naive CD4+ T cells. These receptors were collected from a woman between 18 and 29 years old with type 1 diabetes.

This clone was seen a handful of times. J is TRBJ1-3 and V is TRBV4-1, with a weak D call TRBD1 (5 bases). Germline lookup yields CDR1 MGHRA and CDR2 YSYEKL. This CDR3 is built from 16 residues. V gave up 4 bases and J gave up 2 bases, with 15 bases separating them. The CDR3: CASSLWWGSAGNTIYF. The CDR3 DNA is TGCGCCAGCAGCCTTTGGTGGGGCTCGGCTGGAAACACCATATATTTT.

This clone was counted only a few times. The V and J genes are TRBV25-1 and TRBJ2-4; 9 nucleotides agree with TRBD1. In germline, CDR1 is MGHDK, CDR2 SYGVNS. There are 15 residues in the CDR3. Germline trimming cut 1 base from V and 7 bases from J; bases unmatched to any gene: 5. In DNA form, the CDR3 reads TGTGCCAGCAGTGAATCTGACAGGGGGATGAACATTCAGTACTTC. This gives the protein CASSESDRGMNIQYF.

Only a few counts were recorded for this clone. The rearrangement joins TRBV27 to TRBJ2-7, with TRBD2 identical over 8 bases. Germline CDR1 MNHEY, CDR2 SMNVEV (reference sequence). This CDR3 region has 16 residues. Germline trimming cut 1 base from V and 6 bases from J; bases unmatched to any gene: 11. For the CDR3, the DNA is TGTGCCAGCAGTTTATTGGTGGGACTAGGAAGGAGCGAGCAGTACTTC. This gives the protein CASSLLVGLGRSEQYF.

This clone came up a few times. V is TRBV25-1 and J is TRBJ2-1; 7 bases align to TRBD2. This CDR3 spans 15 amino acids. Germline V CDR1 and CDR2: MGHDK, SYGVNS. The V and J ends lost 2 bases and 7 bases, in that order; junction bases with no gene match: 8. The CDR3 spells CASSERQLARNEQFF. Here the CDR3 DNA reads TGTGCCAGCAGTGAACGACAACTAGCGAGGAATGAGCAGTTCTTC.

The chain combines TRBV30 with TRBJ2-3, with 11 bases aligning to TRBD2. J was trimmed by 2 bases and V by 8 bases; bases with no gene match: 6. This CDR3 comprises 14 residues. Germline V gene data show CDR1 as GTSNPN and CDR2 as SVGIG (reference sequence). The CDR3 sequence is CATLGLAATDTQYF. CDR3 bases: TGTGCCACCCTGGGACTAGCGGCCACAGATACGCAGTATTTT. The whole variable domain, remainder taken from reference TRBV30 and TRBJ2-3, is SQTIHQWPATLVQPVGSPLSLECTVEGTSNPNLYWYRQAAGRGLQLLFYSVGIGQISSEVPQNLSASRPQDRQFILSSKKLLLSDSGFYLCATLGLAATDTQYFGPGTRLTVL.

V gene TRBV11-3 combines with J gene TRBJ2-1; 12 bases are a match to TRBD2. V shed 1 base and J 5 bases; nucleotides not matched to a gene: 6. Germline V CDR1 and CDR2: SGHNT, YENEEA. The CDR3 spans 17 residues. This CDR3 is CASSLVWASGRDNEQFF. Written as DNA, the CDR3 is TGTGCCAGCAGCTTAGTTTGGGCTAGCGGGAGGGACAATGAGCAGTTCTTC.

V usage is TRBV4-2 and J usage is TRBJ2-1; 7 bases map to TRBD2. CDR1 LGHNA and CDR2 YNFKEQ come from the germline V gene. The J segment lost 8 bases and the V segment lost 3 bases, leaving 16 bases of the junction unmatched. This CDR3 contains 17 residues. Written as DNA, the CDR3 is TGTGCCAGCAGCCAGTACCCGGGACGTAGTGGGGGGGATGAGCAGTTCTTC. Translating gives CASSQYPGRSGGDEQFF.

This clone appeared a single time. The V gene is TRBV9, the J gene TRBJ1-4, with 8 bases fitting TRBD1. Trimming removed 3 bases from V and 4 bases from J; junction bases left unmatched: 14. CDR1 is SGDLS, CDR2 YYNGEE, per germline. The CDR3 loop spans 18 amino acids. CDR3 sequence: CASSGGKLRGRDNEKLFF. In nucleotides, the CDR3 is TGTGCCAGCAGCGGGGGTAAACTCAGGGGGCGTGATAATGAAAAACTGTTTTTT.

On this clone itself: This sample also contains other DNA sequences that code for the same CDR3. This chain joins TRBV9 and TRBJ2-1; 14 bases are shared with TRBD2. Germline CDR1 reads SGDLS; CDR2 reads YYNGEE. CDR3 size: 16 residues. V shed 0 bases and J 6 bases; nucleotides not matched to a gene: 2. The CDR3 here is CASSVVGLAGGNEQFF. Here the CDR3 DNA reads TGTGCCAGCAGCGTAGTTGGACTAGCGGGGGGCAATGAGCAGTTCTTC.

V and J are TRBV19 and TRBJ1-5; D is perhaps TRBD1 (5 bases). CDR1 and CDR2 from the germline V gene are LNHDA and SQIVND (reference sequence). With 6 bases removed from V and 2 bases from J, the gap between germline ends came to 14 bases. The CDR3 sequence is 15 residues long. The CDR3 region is CASRTLGGGNQPQHF. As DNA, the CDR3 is TGTGCCAGTAGGACGTTGGGGGGGGGCAATCAGCCCCAGCATTTT.

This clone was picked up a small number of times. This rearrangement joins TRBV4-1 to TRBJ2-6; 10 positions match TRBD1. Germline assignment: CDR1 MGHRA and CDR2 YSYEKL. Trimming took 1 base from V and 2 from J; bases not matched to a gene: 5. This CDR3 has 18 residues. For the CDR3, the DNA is TGCGCCAGCAGCCAAGGGACAGGGGGGCTACCTGGGGCCAACGTCCTGACTTTC. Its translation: CASSQGTGGLPGANVLTF.

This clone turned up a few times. The DNA of the CDR3 is TGCAGCGCCGGGGGTGGGGCCTTCTACGAGCAGTACTTC. Protein: CSAGGGAFYEQYF. V is TRBV29-1 and J is TRBJ2-7; a weak D match, TRBD2 (6 bases). The CDR3 consists of 13 residues. Deletions cut 7 bases from V and 3 bases from J, with 16 bases between. The germline gives CDR1 SQVTM, CDR2 ANQGSEA.

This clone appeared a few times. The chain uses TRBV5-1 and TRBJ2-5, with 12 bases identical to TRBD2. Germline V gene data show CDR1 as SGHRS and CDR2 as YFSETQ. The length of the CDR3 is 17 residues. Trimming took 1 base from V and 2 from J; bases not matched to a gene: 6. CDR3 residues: CASSLSGLAGFQETQYF. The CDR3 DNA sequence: TGCGCCAGCAGCTTGTCAGGACTAGCGGGATTTCAAGAGACCCAGTACTTC.

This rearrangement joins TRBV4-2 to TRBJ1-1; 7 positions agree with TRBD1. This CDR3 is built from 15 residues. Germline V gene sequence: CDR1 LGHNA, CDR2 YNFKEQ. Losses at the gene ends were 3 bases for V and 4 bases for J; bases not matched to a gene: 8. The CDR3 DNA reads TGTGCCAGCAGCCACGGGACAGCTCCGAGCACTGAAGCTTTCTTT. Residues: CASSHGTAPSTEAFF.

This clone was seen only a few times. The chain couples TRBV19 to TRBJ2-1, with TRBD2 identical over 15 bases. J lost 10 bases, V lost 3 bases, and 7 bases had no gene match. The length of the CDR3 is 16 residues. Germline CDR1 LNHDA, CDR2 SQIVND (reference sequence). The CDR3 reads CASSIQGLAGGLEQFF. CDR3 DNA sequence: TGTGCCAGTAGTATCCAGGGACTAGCGGGAGGTTTAGAGCAGTTCTTC.

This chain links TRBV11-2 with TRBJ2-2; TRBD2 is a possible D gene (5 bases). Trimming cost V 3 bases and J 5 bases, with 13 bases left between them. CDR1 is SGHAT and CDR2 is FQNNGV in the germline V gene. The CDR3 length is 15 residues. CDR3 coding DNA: TGTGCCAGCAGCTTTGGACTGGCCGAGACCGGGGAGCTGTTTTTT. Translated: CASSFGLAETGELFF.

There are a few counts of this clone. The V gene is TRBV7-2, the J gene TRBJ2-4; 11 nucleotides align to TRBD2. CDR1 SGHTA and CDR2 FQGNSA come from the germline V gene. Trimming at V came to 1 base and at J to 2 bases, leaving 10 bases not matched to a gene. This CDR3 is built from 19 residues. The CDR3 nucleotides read TGTGCCAGCAGCTTAGTGGGGACTAGCGGTTCGAGGTCCAAAAACATTCAGTACTTC. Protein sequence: CASSLVGTSGSRSKNIQYF.

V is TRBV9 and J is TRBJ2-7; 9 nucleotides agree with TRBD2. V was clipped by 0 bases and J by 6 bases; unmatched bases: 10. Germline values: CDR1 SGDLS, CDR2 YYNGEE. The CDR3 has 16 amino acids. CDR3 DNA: TGTGCCAGCAGCGTAGGGCCTAGCGGGAAAACCCCCGAGCAGTACTTC. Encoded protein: CASSVGPSGKTPEQYF.

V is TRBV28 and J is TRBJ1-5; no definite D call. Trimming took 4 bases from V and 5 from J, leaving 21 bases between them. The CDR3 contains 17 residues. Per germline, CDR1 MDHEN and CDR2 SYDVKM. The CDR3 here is CASSSPSPGGEDQPQHF. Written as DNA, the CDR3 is TGTGCCAGCAGTTCACCATCTCCCGGCGGGGAGGATCAGCCCCAGCATTTT.

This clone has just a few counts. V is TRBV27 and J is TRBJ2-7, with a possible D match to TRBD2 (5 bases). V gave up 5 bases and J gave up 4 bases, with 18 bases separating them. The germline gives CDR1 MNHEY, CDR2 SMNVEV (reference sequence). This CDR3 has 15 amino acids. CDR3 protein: CASSRTYVVSYEQYF. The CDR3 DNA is TGTGCCAGCAGTCGGACTTACGTTGTAAGTTACGAGCAGTACTTC.

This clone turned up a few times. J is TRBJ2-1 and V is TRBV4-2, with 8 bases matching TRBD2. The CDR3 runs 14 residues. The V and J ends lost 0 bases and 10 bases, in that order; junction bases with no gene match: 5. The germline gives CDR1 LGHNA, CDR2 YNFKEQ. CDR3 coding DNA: TGTGCCAGCAGCCAAGATTCGCCTAGCGGGGAGCAGTTCTTC. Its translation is CASSQDSPSGEQFF.

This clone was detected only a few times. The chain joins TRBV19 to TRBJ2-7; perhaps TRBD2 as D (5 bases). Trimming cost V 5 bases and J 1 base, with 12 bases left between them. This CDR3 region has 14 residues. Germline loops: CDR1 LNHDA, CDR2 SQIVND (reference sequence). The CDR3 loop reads CASSPNGLSYEQYV. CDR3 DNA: TGTGCCAGTAGTCCCAACGGACTGTCCTACGAGCAGTACGTC.

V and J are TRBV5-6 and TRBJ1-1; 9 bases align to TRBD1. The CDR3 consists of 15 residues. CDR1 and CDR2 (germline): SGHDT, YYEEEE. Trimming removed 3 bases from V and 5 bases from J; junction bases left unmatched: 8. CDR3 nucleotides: TGTGCCAGCAGCTCCGACAGGGGGTTCGGGACTGAAGCTTTCTTT. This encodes CASSSDRGFGTEAFF. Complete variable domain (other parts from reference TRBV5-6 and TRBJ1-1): DAGVTQSPTHLIKTRGQQVTLRCSPKSGHDTVSWYQQALGQGPQFIFQYYEEEERQRGNFPDRFSGHQFPNYSSELNVNALLLGDSALYLCASSSDRGFGTEAFFGQGTRLTVV.

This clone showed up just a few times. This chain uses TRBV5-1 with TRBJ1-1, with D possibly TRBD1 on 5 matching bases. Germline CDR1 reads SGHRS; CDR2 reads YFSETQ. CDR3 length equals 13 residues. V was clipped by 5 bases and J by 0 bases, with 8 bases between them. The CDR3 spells CASRGAVNTEAFF. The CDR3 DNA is TGCGCCAGCAGAGGGGCGGTGAACACTGAAGCTTTCTTT.